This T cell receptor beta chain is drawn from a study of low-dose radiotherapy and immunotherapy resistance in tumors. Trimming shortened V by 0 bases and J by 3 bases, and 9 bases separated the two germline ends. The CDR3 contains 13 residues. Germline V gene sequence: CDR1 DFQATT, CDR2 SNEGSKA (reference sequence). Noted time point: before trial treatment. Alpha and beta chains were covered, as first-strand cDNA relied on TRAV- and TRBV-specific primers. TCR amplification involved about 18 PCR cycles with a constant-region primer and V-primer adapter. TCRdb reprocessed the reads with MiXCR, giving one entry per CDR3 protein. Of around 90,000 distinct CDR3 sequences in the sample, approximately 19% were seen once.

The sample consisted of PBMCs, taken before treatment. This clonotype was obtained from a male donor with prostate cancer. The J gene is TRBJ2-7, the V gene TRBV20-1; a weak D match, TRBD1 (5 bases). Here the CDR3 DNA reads TGCAGTGCTAGAGAGACAGTTGACTACGAGCAGTACTTC. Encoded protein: CSARETVDYEQYF.